This passage covers 8 T cell receptor beta chains from one sample sequenced in a study of shared clonotypes between healthy human individuals. TCRdb keeps only in-frame clones here, not all; method: immunoSEQ multiplex PCR. Among about 2.1 million clones listed, 93% were seen once. The naive CD8 subset, CD45RO-negative cells positively selected for CCR7, excluded terminally differentiated effector memory CD45RA+ cells. The sample was naive CD8+ T cells from PBMCs. These receptors came from a man younger than 35 in good health. Some clones in this sample may be carry-over from other donors' samples.

This clone was detected only once. At the DNA level, this CDR3 is encoded by other sequences in the same sample as well. This rearrangement joins TRBV9 to TRBJ2-7, with D maybe TRBD1 (6 bases). Per the germline V gene, CDR1 is SGDLS and CDR2 is YYNGEE. V shed 3 bases and J shed 1 base, with 8 bases lying between them. The CDR3 contains 13 residues. This CDR3 reads CASSATGSYEQYF. CDR3 nucleotide sequence: TGTGCCAGCAGCGCGACAGGTTCCTACGAGCAGTACTTC.

The chain employs TRBV28 and TRBJ2-7, with 8 nucleotides matching TRBD2. The junction had 7 bases not matched to a gene; V was cut back by 6 bases and J by 6 bases. Germline CDR1 is MDHEN and CDR2 is SYDVKM. There are 13 residues in the CDR3. CDR3 in amino acids: CASSPGLEAEQYF. CDR3 DNA sequence: TGTGCCAGCAGCCCGGGACTAGAAGCCGAGCAGTACTTC.

This chain connects TRBV4-1 to TRBJ2-2; D is undetermined. CDR1 is MGHRA, CDR2 YSYEKL, per germline. The ends were cut back, 5 bases at V and 7 bases at J, with 11 bases in the middle. The CDR3 is 13 residues long. CDR3 in amino acids: CASSYLQIGELFF. The CDR3, as DNA: TGCGCCAGCAGCTACCTTCAGATCGGGGAGCTGTTTTTT.

This clone was picked up a small number of times. The chain has TRBV18 and TRBJ1-3; TRBD1 matches 7 bases. Trimming cost V 3 bases and J 0 bases; bases outside gene matches: 2. The germline gives CDR1 KGHSH, CDR2 LQKENI. The CDR3 runs 15 residues. As DNA, the CDR3 is TGTGCCAGCTCACCGGACAGGCACTCTGGAAACACCATATATTTT. As protein: CASSPDRHSGNTIYF.

V usage is TRBV5-1 and J usage is TRBJ2-2, with a possible D match to TRBD2 (6 bases). The germline CDR1 and CDR2 sequences are SGHRS and YFSETQ. The CDR3 runs to 16 residues. Trimming stripped 0 bases from V and 4 bases from J, with 13 bases between. CDR3 loop: CASSLVPRGSTGELFF. The CDR3 bases are TGCGCCAGCAGCTTGGTCCCCCGGGGGAGCACCGGGGAGCTGTTTTTT.

The chain employs TRBV10-3 and TRBJ2-1, with 8 bases matching TRBD2. Trimming took 3 bases from V and 7 from J; bases not matched to a gene: 14. CDR1 ENHRY and CDR2 SYGVKD come from the germline V gene. The CDR3 has 17 amino acids. The CDR3 DNA reads as TGTGCCATCAGTGAACCCCCGGGGCGGGAGGCTCTGAATGAGCAGTTCTTC. Its translation: CAISEPPGREALNEQFF.

The V gene is TRBV19, the J gene TRBJ2-3, with a weak D call TRBD2 (7 bases). The CDR3 totals 12 residues. Germline values: CDR1 LNHDA, CDR2 SQIVND (reference sequence). Between the trimmed V and J ends, which lost 7 bases and 14 bases, there was a span of 19 bases. CDR3: CASTAGAGVRYF. The CDR3 DNA sequence: TGTGCCAGTACCGCAGGGGCGGGAGTTAGGTATTTT.

J is TRBJ1-6 and V is TRBV30; D is undetermined. Germline values: CDR1 GTSNPN, CDR2 SVGIG (reference sequence). V was cut by 7 bases and J by 4 bases, with 11 bases left in between. The CDR3 contains 13 residues. CDR3 loop: CASEGIYNSPLHF. CDR3 bases: TGTGCCTCAGAAGGGATTTATAATTCACCCCTCCACTTT.